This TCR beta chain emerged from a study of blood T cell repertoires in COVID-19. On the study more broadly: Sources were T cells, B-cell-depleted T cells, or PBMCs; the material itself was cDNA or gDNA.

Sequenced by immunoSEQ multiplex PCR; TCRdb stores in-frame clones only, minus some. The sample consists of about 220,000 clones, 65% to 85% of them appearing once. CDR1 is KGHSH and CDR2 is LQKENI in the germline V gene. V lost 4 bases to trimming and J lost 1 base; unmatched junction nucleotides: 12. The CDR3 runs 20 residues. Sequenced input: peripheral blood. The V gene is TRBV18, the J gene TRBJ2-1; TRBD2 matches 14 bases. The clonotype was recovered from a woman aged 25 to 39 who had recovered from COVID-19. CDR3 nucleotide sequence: TGTGCCAGCTCACGCCAGACTAGCGGGAGGGGGGTTGGATCCTACAATGAGCAGTTCTTC. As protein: CASSRQTSGRGVGSYNEQFF.